Listed below are T cell receptor beta chains from one sample, sequenced in a study of cytomegalovirus exposure and HLA in healthy donors. Here immunoSEQ multiplex PCR was the method, and the copy in TCRdb shows in-frame clones only, minus some. This sample has approximately 160,000 clones, with almost 80% found just once. Sample: PBMCs. All receptors come from a male donor in good health and CMV-seronegative. Each CDR3 is given with its conserved first and last residue. D genes are given only for firm matches. Size tells how often a clone was seen (once, few, many) or the class of an expanded clone, and some rows leave it out.

j_call v_call clone_size d_call cdr3_length cdr3_aa cdr3_nt
TRBJ2-1 TRBV6-1 NA NA 12 CASSDNYNEQFF TGTGCCAGCAGTGACAATTACAATGAGCAGTTCTTC
TRBJ1-3 TRBV7-2 NA NA 15 CASSLQQGGGNTIYF TGTGCCAGCAGCTTACAGCAGGGCGGTGGAAACACCATATATTTT
TRBJ2-6 TRBV30 NA NA 14 CAWSGGQGANVLTF TGTGCCTGGAGCGGGGGGCAAGGGGCCAACGTCCTGACTTTC
TRBJ2-3 TRBV25-1 NA NA 14 CASSSRVPPDTQYF TGTGCCAGCAGTAGCCGGGTCCCCCCGGATACGCAGTATTTT
TRBJ2-1 TRBV11-3 NA TRBD1 16 CASSTPDRAAGDEQFF TGTGCCAGCAGCACCCCTGACAGGGCAGCCGGAGATGAGCAGTTCTTC
TRBJ1-5 TRBV6-5 NA TRBD1 14 CASSTGGLNQPQHF TGTGCCAGCAGTACAGGGGGCCTAAATCAGCCCCAGCATTTT
TRBJ2-2 TRBV15 NA TRBD2 16 CATSRPRGGNTGELFF TGTGCCACCAGCAGGCCCCGGGGGGGTAACACCGGGGAGCTGTTTTTT
TRBJ2-3 TRBV5-4 NA TRBD2 15 CASRRGGSSTDTQYF TGTGCCAGCCGAAGGGGAGGGTCTAGCACAGATACGCAGTATTTT
TRBJ2-7 TRBV6-5 NA TRBD2 15 CASSYSTGGTYEQYF TGTGCCAGCAGTTACTCGACGGGGGGAACCTACGAGCAGTACTTC
TRBJ1-5 TRBV4-2 NA NA 15 CASSNGGAGDQPQHF TGTGCCAGCAGCAATGGGGGGGCAGGGGATCAGCCCCAGCATTTT
TRBJ1-6 TRBV6-1 NA NA 14 CASSVSGDNSPLHF TGTGCCAGCAGTGTTTCAGGGGATAATTCACCCCTCCACTTT
TRBJ2-1 TRBV15 NA TRBD2 16 CATSRGTSGDYNEQFF TGTGCCACCAGCAGAGGCACTAGCGGGGACTACAATGAGCAGTTCTTC
TRBJ2-3 TRBV6-1 NA TRBD2 15 CASGFAGGSTDTQYF TGTGCCAGCGGATTCGCGGGGGGTAGCACAGATACGCAGTATTTT
TRBJ1-6 TRBV4-1 NA NA 15 CASSQDAYNNSPLHF TGCGCCAGCAGCCAAGATGCTTACAATAATTCACCCCTCCACTTT
TRBJ2-5 TRBV6-1 few TRBD2 15 CASRTTSGRAETQYF TGTGCCAGCAGGACCACTAGCGGGAGGGCAGAGACCCAGTACTTC
TRBJ2-6 TRBV29-1 NA NA 16 CSVVPTPCSGANVLTF TGCAGCGTTGTCCCGACTCCCTGCTCTGGGGCCAACGTCCTGACTTTC
TRBJ2-1 TRBV5-1 NA NA 16 CASRVTPGLTGDEQFF TGCGCCAGCAGAGTAACCCCGGGACTCACAGGGGATGAGCAGTTCTTC
TRBJ1-4 TRBV5-1 NA TRBD1 14 CASSWDSPNEKLFF TGCGCCAGCAGCTGGGACAGCCCTAATGAAAAACTGTTTTTT
TRBJ2-3 TRBV7-3 few TRBD2 15 CASSLGAGGADTQYF TGTGCCAGCAGCTTAGGAGCGGGGGGGGCAGATACGCAGTATTTT
TRBJ1-2 TRBV5-1 NA NA 14 CASSLGLGLYGYTF TGCGCCAGCAGCTTGGGGTTGGGACTATATGGCTACACCTTC
TRBJ2-7 TRBV29-1 NA NA 14 CSGSFAGRGSEQYF TGCAGCGGGAGTTTCGCCGGGAGAGGTAGCGAGCAGTACTTC
TRBJ2-7 TRBV5-1 NA TRBD2 14 CASSPTSGGLEQYF TGCGCCAGCAGCCCCACTAGCGGGGGGCTCGAGCAGTACTTC
TRBJ2-7 TRBV2 NA NA 15 CASRPGHSGSYEQYF TGTGCCAGCAGGCCAGGACATTCTGGCTCCTACGAGCAGTACTTC
TRBJ2-2 TRBV6-1 NA TRBD2 14 CASTLAGETGELFF TGTGCCAGCACACTAGCGGGAGAAACCGGGGAGCTGTTTTTT
TRBJ2-5 TRBV5-8 once NA 15 CASIRHRVGKETQYF TGTGCCAGCATTCGTCACAGGGTGGGTAAAGAGACCCAGTACTTC
TRBJ2-7 TRBV2 NA TRBD1 16 CASSERGQGAAYEQYF TGTGCCAGCAGTGAAAGGGGACAGGGGGCGGCCTACGAGCAGTACTTC
TRBJ1-3 TRBV7-6 NA NA 12 CASSARREPIYF TGTGCCAGCAGCGCGAGGAGGGAGCCCATATATTTT
TRBJ2-3 TRBV7-2 few TRBD2 18 CASSLEGTSGRRTDTQYF TGTGCCAGCAGCTTAGAAGGGACTAGCGGGAGAAGAACAGATACGCAGTATTTT
TRBJ2-5 TRBV30 NA TRBD1 14 CAWRKQGAGETQYF TGTGCCTGGAGGAAACAGGGGGCAGGGGAGACCCAGTACTTC
TRBJ2-1 TRBV7-9 NA TRBD2 13 CSSSLELAGTQFF TGTTCCAGCAGCTTAGAGCTAGCGGGAACGCAGTTCTTC
TRBJ2-3 TRBV6-5 NA TRBD2 15 CASRRSSGSFDTQYF TGTGCCAGCAGGAGGTCTAGCGGGAGTTTTGATACGCAGTATTTT
TRBJ2-1 TRBV27 NA NA 19 CASSLGHPGVTSAENEQFF TGTGCCAGCAGTCTGGGACATCCGGGCGTAACTAGCGCTGAAAATGAGCAGTTCTTC
TRBJ2-3 TRBV30 NA NA 12 CAWSPSKDTQYF TGTGCCTGGAGTCCCTCTAAGGATACGCAGTATTTT
TRBJ1-2 TRBV2 NA TRBD1 13 CASRDQGAGGYTF TGTGCCAGCAGAGATCAGGGGGCGGGCGGCTACACCTTC
TRBJ2-3 TRBV6-4 NA TRBD2 15 CASSELAGRTDTQYF TGTGCCAGCAGCGAACTAGCGGGGCGCACAGATACGCAGTATTTT
TRBJ2-6 TRBV11-3 few TRBD1 16 CASSLGTGTGANVLTF TGTGCCAGCAGCTTAGGGACAGGGACTGGGGCCAACGTCCTGACTTTC
TRBJ1-2 TRBV5-1 NA NA 16 CASSYLLGSGGYGYTF TGCGCCAGCAGCTATTTGTTGGGGTCGGGGGGCTATGGCTACACCTTC